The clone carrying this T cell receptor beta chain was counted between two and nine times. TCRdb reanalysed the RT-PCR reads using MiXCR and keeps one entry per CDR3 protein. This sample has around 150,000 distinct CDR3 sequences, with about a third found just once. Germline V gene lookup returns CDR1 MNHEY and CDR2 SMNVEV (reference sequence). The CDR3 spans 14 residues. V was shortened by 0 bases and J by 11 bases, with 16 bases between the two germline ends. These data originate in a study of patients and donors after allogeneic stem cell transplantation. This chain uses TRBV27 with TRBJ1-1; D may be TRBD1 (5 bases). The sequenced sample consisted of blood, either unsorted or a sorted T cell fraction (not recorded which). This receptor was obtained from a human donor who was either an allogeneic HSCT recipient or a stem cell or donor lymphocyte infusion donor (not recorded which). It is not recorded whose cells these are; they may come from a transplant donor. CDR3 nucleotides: TGTGCCAGCAGTTTATCAAGTCCCTCGGGGGGGGCTTTCTTT. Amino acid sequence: CASSLSSPSGGAFF.